This is a list of T cell receptor beta chains from one sample in a study of T cells in Graves' hyperthyroidism and ophthalmopathy. TCRdb reprocessed the multiplex PCR reads with MiXCR, giving one entry per CDR3 protein. The data contain a few hundred thousand distinct CDR3 sequences, roughly 15% of them singletons. The sequencing sample was made of blood. The receptors come from a woman between 18 and 29 years old with Graves' hyperthyroidism. Both conserved end residues are part of each CDR3. The D gene is left open where the match is weak. Clone sizes are given selectively: once, few, many, or a class where the clone is expanded.

j_gene: TRBJ2-7
v_gene: TRBV7-2
abundance: many
d_gene: -
CDR3nt: TGTGCCAGCAGCCCTCAAGCCTACGAGCAGTACTTC
CDR3aa: CASSPQAYEQYF

j_gene: TRBJ1-2
v_gene: TRBV12-3/TRBV12-4
abundance: few
d_gene: -
CDR3nt: TGTGCCAGCAGTTTATCTTCCCCATACTATGGCTACACCTTC
CDR3aa: CASSLSSPYYGYTF

j_gene: TRBJ2-7
v_gene: TRBV20-1
abundance: many
d_gene: TRBD2
CDR3nt: TGCAGTGCTAGAGGCGGGAGGTACGACGAGCAGTACTTC
CDR3aa: CSARGGRYDEQYF

j_gene: TRBJ2-7
v_gene: TRBV6-2/TRBV6-3
abundance: many
d_gene: TRBD2
CDR3nt: TGTGCCAGCAGCCTAGCGGGGTTCTCCTACGAGCAGTACTTC
CDR3aa: CASSLAGFSYEQYF

j_gene: TRBJ2-6
v_gene: TRBV7-9
abundance: -
d_gene: -
CDR3nt: TGTGCCAGCAGCGTAAAAGACAGAGAACCGTACTCTGGGGCCAACGTCCTGACTTTC
CDR3aa: CASSVKDREPYSGANVLTF

j_gene: TRBJ2-2
v_gene: TRBV29-1
abundance: many
d_gene: -
CDR3nt: TGCAGCGTTGCCAGGGACGACACCGGGGAGCTGTTTTTT
CDR3aa: CSVARDDTGELFF

j_gene: TRBJ2-2
v_gene: TRBV11-2
abundance: many
d_gene: -
CDR3nt: TGTGCCAGCAGTCCCACCGGGGAGCTGTTTTTT
CDR3aa: CASSPTGELFF

j_gene: TRBJ1-5
v_gene: TRBV6-2/TRBV6-3
abundance: many
d_gene: -
CDR3nt: TGTGCCAGCAGTGGCCAGGGCAAAGGGGGCAATCAGCCCCAGCATTTT
CDR3aa: CASSGQGKGGNQPQHF

j_gene: TRBJ1-5
v_gene: TRBV2
abundance: many
d_gene: -
CDR3nt: TGTGCCAGCAGTCCGACAGGAAACCAGCCCCAGCATTTT
CDR3aa: CASSPTGNQPQHF

j_gene: TRBJ2-3
v_gene: TRBV11-1
abundance: -
d_gene: TRBD2
CDR3nt: TGTGCCAGCAGCTTTGTAACTAGCGGAAGCACAGATACGCAGTATTTT
CDR3aa: CASSFVTSGSTDTQYF

j_gene: TRBJ2-5
v_gene: TRBV11-2
abundance: many
d_gene: -
CDR3nt: TGTGCCAGCAGCTTACTCTGGCAGGGAGGTGAGACCCAGTACTTC
CDR3aa: CASSLLWQGGETQYF

j_gene: TRBJ2-7
v_gene: TRBV14
abundance: -
d_gene: -
CDR3nt: TGTGCCAGCAGCCCAGACACTGGCCGGGGCTCCTACGAGCAGTACTTC
CDR3aa: CASSPDTGRGSYEQYF

j_gene: TRBJ2-3
v_gene: TRBV9
abundance: few
d_gene: TRBD2
CDR3nt: TGTGCCAGCAGCCTCCGGACTAGAGCTAGCACAGATACGCAGTATTTT
CDR3aa: CASSLRTRASTDTQYF

j_gene: TRBJ2-1
v_gene: TRBV6-1
abundance: many
d_gene: -
CDR3nt: TGTGCCAGCAGCAAAGGGTCCTACAATGAGCAGTTCTTC
CDR3aa: CASSKGSYNEQFF

j_gene: TRBJ2-1
v_gene: TRBV20-1
abundance: few
d_gene: -
CDR3nt: TGCAGTGCTAGAGATACGAACTCCCGGAAAGAGTTCTTC
CDR3aa: CSARDTNSRKEFF

j_gene: TRBJ2-3
v_gene: TRBV5-8
abundance: many
d_gene: -
CDR3nt: TGTGCCAGCAGCTTGTGGGGGAGAGATACGCAGTATTTT
CDR3aa: CASSLWGRDTQYF

j_gene: TRBJ1-2
v_gene: TRBV5-4
abundance: many
d_gene: -
CDR3nt: TGTGCCAGCAGCTCGAAGACAGGTTCTAACTATGGCTACACCTTC
CDR3aa: CASSSKTGSNYGYTF

j_gene: TRBJ1-1
v_gene: TRBV7-2
abundance: many
d_gene: -
CDR3nt: TGTGCCAGCAGCCCGATTGTTATCAAAGACACTGAAGCTTTCTTT
CDR3aa: CASSPIVIKDTEAFF

j_gene: TRBJ1-2
v_gene: TRBV5-1
abundance: many
d_gene: -
CDR3nt: TGCGCCAGCAGGGGTATCACTACAGGGAATATCGGCTACACCTTC
CDR3aa: CASRGITTGNIGYTF

j_gene: TRBJ2-7
v_gene: TRBV6-2/TRBV6-3
abundance: many
d_gene: -
CDR3nt: TGTGCCAGCGCTATTGAGTACGAGCAGTACTTC
CDR3aa: CASAIEYEQYF

j_gene: TRBJ1-4
v_gene: TRBV2
abundance: few
d_gene: -
CDR3nt: TGTGCCAGCAGAGGGGGTGGGGGTAATGAAAAACTGTTTTTT
CDR3aa: CASRGGGGNEKLFF

j_gene: TRBJ2-1
v_gene: TRBV5-1
abundance: many
d_gene: -
CDR3nt: TGCGCCAGCAGCTTTCGAGCGAACGGATACAATGAGCAGTTCTTC
CDR3aa: CASSFRANGYNEQFF

j_gene: TRBJ2-7
v_gene: TRBV27
abundance: many
d_gene: -
CDR3nt: TGTGCCAGCAGTTTTAGGGGGGGTAGCTCCTACGAGCAGTACTTC
CDR3aa: CASSFRGGSSYEQYF

j_gene: TRBJ2-2
v_gene: TRBV30
abundance: few
d_gene: -
CDR3nt: TGTGCCTGGAACCGACAGGCGAACACCGGGGAGCTGTTTTTT
CDR3aa: CAWNRQANTGELFF

j_gene: TRBJ2-3
v_gene: TRBV7-3
abundance: many
d_gene: -
CDR3nt: TGTGCCAGCAGCCTACTCTTTGCGACAGATACGCAGTATTTT
CDR3aa: CASSLLFATDTQYF

j_gene: TRBJ2-2
v_gene: TRBV30
abundance: many
d_gene: TRBD1
CDR3nt: TGTGCTTGTGGACAGGGGGCCACCGGGGAGCTGTTTTTT
CDR3aa: CACGQGATGELFF

j_gene: TRBJ1-2
v_gene: TRBV5-6
abundance: -
d_gene: -
CDR3nt: TGTGCCAGCAGCCTGTCTAGAGGGGCGCCTTTCTATGGCTGCACCTTC
CDR3aa: CASSLSRGAPFYGCTF

j_gene: TRBJ2-3
v_gene: TRBV6-2/TRBV6-3
abundance: few
d_gene: TRBD2
CDR3nt: TGTGCCAGCAGTTACTCGACTAGCGAATACACAGATACGCAGTATTTT
CDR3aa: CASSYSTSEYTDTQYF

j_gene: TRBJ1-5
v_gene: TRBV20-1
abundance: many
d_gene: -
CDR3nt: TGCAGTGCTAGAGTCCCTGGGAGCAATCAGCCCCAGCATTTT
CDR3aa: CSARVPGSNQPQHF

j_gene: TRBJ1-4
v_gene: TRBV2
abundance: many
d_gene: -
CDR3nt: TGTGCCAGCAGTGTATTCGGACAGAGCTCCACAACTAATGAAAAACTGTTTTTT
CDR3aa: CASSVFGQSSTTNEKLFF

j_gene: TRBJ1-1
v_gene: TRBV3-1
abundance: many
d_gene: -
CDR3nt: TGTGCCAGCAGCCAAGCGATACCGGGACGGGTGAACACTGAAGCTTTCTTT
CDR3aa: CASSQAIPGRVNTEAFF

j_gene: TRBJ1-1
v_gene: TRBV29-1
abundance: many
d_gene: TRBD1
CDR3nt: TGCAGCGTTGACCACCGGGGACAGGGAAGATTTGAAGCTTTCTTT
CDR3aa: CSVDHRGQGRFEAFF

j_gene: TRBJ1-3
v_gene: TRBV4-1
abundance: -
d_gene: -
CDR3nt: TGCGCCAGCAGCCAAGATCAGAGGGCAGGGGCCGGAAACACCATATATTTT
CDR3aa: CASSQDQRAGAGNTIYF

j_gene: TRBJ2-1
v_gene: TRBV7-6
abundance: many
d_gene: -
CDR3nt: TGTGCCAGCAGCTTAGGTTACGGGGCCGAGGATAACTCCTACAATGAGCAGTTCTTC
CDR3aa: CASSLGYGAEDNSYNEQFF

j_gene: TRBJ2-3
v_gene: TRBV4-3
abundance: few
d_gene: TRBD2
CDR3nt: TGCGCCAGCAGCCAAAGGGGACTAGCGGGTCCTAGCACAGATACGCAGTATTTT
CDR3aa: CASSQRGLAGPSTDTQYF

j_gene: TRBJ2-1
v_gene: TRBV20-1
abundance: many
d_gene: -
CDR3nt: TGCAGTGCTACGGACACGACCATCGATGAGCAGTTCTTC
CDR3aa: CSATDTTIDEQFF

j_gene: TRBJ1-1
v_gene: TRBV30
abundance: -
d_gene: -
CDR3nt: TGTGCCTGGAATCGGGCGAACACTGAAGCTTTCTTT
CDR3aa: CAWNRANTEAFF

j_gene: TRBJ2-1
v_gene: TRBV9
abundance: many
d_gene: TRBD2
CDR3nt: TGTGCCAGCAGCGGAAGACTAGCGGGAGGGCCCCTCAATGAGCAGTTCTTC
CDR3aa: CASSGRLAGGPLNEQFF

j_gene: TRBJ1-1
v_gene: TRBV13
abundance: few
d_gene: -
CDR3nt: TGTGCCAGCAGCTTAGTGTGGAACACTGAAGCTTTCTTT
CDR3aa: CASSLVWNTEAFF

j_gene: TRBJ2-2
v_gene: TRBV7-9
abundance: few
d_gene: TRBD1
CDR3nt: TGTGCCAGCATCCCAACCCGGACAGGGAACACCGGGGAGCTGTTTTTT
CDR3aa: CASIPTRTGNTGELFF

j_gene: TRBJ2-5
v_gene: TRBV12-3/TRBV12-4
abundance: few
d_gene: -
CDR3nt: TGTGCCAGCAGTGGAGACAGGGGACCTAGCGGGACCCAGTACTTC
CDR3aa: CASSGDRGPSGTQYF